The source of this TCR beta chain is a study of early T cells in non-severe SARS-CoV-2 infection. About the research overall: Bulk RNA isolated from unsorted whole blood underwent sequencing; chains were not paired.

Whole-study results and caveats: Sequences matched to VDJdb favored anti-spike CD8 responses, while private and CD4 specificities were missed.

This clonotype has ten or more counts. As yet, its antigen is unknown. Individual cDNA molecules were tagged with unique molecular identifiers, the study reported. MiXCR was run by TCRdb on the 5' RACE reads, yielding one entry per CDR3 protein. The sample consists of roughly 35,000 distinct CDR3 sequences, around 7% of them appearing once. Per germline, CDR1 KGHSH and CDR2 LQKENI. The CDR3 consists of 15 residues. V lost 6 bases and J lost 5, with 19 bases in between. The source material was whole blood. The clonotype was recovered from an adult who was a healthcare worker with PCR-confirmed SARS-CoV-2 infection or an uninfected control (not recorded which). The chain links TRBV18 to TRBJ1-1; D perhaps matches TRBD1 (5 bases). The CDR3 DNA sequence: TGTGCCAGCTCCCCGGTGGGGGGAGGTCGAACTGAAGCTTTCTTT. Protein: CASSPVGGGRTEAFF.